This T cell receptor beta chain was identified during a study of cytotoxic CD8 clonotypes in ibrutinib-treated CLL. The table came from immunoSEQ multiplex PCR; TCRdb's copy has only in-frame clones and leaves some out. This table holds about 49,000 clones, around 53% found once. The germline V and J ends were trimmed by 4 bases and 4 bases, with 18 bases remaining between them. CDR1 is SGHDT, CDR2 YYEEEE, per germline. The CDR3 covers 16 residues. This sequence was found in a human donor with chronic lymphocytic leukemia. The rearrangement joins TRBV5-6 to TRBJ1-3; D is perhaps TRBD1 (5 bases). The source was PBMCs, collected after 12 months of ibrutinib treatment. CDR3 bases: TGTGCCAGCAGCCGTGGCGGGGCGGAGAAGGGAAACACCATATATTTT. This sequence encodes CASSRGGAEKGNTIYF.